This T cell receptor (beta chain) was retrieved from a study of blood T cell repertoires in COVID-19. Turning to the study itself: Sample material is recorded as cDNA or gDNA derived from T cells, B-cell-depleted T cells, or PBMCs.

Here immunoSEQ multiplex PCR was the method, and the copy in TCRdb shows in-frame clones only, minus some. This sample carries fewer than 200,000 clones, about 85% of them seen once, and the ten largest clones take under 6%. Germline V lookup: CDR1 SGHRS, CDR2 YFSETQ. Germline trimming cut 4 bases from V and 3 bases from J; bases unmatched to any gene: 6. CDR3 length: 15 amino acids. V usage is TRBV5-1 and J usage is TRBJ2-3; TRBD1 matches 9 bases. The clonotype was recovered from a woman aged 45-59 years with COVID-19, enrolled during active disease. Sequencing used peripheral blood. The CDR3 here is CASSSADRGTDTQYF. The CDR3 DNA reads as TGCGCCAGCAGCAGTGCGGACAGGGGTACAGATACGCAGTATTTT.